This T cell receptor beta chain was sequenced in a study of OX40 agonist ivuxolimab in advanced cancers. Turning to the study itself: Allowance was made for prior anti-PD-1, anti-PD-L1 or anti-CTLA-4 therapy, and 40% to 45% had some.

Systemic immunosuppression or autoimmune disease history was grounds to exclude patients. As to this clone: Its antigen is currently unknown.

Generated by immunoSEQ multiplex PCR, the TCRdb table keeps only in-frame clones and is missing some. The profile covers tens of thousands of clones, with about 85% appearing a single time and 35% to 45% taken by the ten largest. Points from the study as a whole: Clones of CD4+ and CD8+ blood T cells grew by week 6 at doses of 0.1 to 3.0 mg/kg.

Trimming shortened V by 0 bases and J by 6 bases, and 25 bases separated the two germline ends. The CDR3 contains 19 residues. Germline V CDR1 and CDR2: SGDLS, YYNGEE. The chain combines TRBV9 with TRBJ2-1; TRBD2 is a possible D gene (6 bases). The source is an adult with an advanced solid tumor such as melanoma, head and neck, liver or kidney cancer. The sequenced sample was CD4+ or CD8+ T cells sorted from blood, obtained in a trial of the OX40 agonist ivuxolimab. The CDR3 DNA reads TGTGCCAGCAGCGTAGGAGGAGGAGGGTTATACCAGCCTTCCAATGAGCAGTTCTTC. This codes for CASSVGGGGLYQPSNEQFF.